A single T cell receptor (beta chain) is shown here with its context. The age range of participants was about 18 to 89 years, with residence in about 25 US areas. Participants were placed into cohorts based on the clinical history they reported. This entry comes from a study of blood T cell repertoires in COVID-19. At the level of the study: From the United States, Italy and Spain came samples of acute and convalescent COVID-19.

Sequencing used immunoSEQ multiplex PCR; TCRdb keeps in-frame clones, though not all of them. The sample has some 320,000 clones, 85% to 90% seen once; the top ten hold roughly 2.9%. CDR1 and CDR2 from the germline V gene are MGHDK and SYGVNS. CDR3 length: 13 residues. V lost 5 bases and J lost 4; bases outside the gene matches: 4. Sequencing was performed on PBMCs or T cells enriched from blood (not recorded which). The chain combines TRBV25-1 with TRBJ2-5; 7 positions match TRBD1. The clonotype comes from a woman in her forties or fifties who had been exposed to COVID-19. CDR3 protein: CASSRRTGETQYF. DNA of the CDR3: TGTGCCAGCAGTAGAAGGACAGGAGAGACCCAGTACTTC.